The next 7 T cell receptor beta chains were all read from a single sample in a study of shared T cell receptors in the human thymus. Measured with immunoSEQ multiplex PCR; TCRdb has only the in-frame clones, and not every one. The data hold hundreds of thousands of clones, with around 87% observed a single time. This sample was also put to use in a study of human thymus T cells.

The material sequenced was thymocytes. These receptors came from a boy younger than two with a congenital heart defect.

The chain recombines TRBV18 with TRBJ2-3, with D possibly TRBD2 on 7 matching bases. CDR1 and CDR2 (germline): KGHSH, LQKENI. Trimming cost V 0 bases and J 1 base, with 14 bases left between them. The CDR3 sequence is 17 residues long. The CDR3: CASSPPGGQLGTDTQYF. The CDR3 region has the DNA TGTGCCAGCTCACCACCGGGGGGGCAGTTGGGCACAGATACGCAGTATTTT.

This chain joins TRBV5-1 and TRBJ2-3, with TRBD2 as a possible D gene (5 bases). Germline CDR1 SGHRS, CDR2 YFSETQ. V dropped 3 bases and J dropped 5 bases, with 19 bases sitting between them. CDR3 length equals 16 residues. Here the CDR3 reads CASSSPPIFGEDTQYF. In DNA, the CDR3 is TGCGCCAGCAGCTCTCCCCCCATTTTCGGGGAAGATACGCAGTATTTT.

The rearrangement links TRBV29-1 to TRBJ2-3; 7 bases match TRBD2. CDR3 length: 15 amino acids. Germline trimming cut 4 bases from V and 0 bases from J; bases unmatched to any gene: 7. Looked up from germline, CDR1 is SQVTM and CDR2 is ANQGSEA. The CDR3 DNA follows: TGCAGCGTTGTCCGCGGGAGTAGTAGCACAGATACGCAGTATTTT. As protein: CSVVRGSSSTDTQYF.

This clone was observed once. V is TRBV5-8 and J is TRBJ2-7; 12 bases line up with TRBD2. Trimming cost V 0 bases and J 7 bases; bases outside gene matches: 8. The CDR3 contains 16 residues. Germline V gene data show CDR1 as SGHTS and CDR2 as YDEGEE. CDR3 in DNA: TGTGCCAGCAGCTTGGTGGCTAGCGGGAGGGCGGGGGAGCAGTACTTC. It specifies CASSLVASGRAGEQYF.

The chain has TRBV19 and TRBJ1-5, with 8 bases lining up with TRBD1. This CDR3 is 13 amino acids long. CDR1 and CDR2 (germline): LNHDA, SQIVND (reference sequence). Losses at the gene ends were 4 bases for V and 9 bases for J; bases not matched to a gene: 5. The CDR3 bases are TGTGCCAGTAGTACGACCGACAGGGGGCCCCAGCATTTT. It translates to CASSTTDRGPQHF.

The CDR3 DNA reads TGTGCCAGCAGCTTGGTAGGCCTTGGCGGGGGAAAAGAGACCCAGTACTTC. Translated: CASSLVGLGGGKETQYF. The rearrangement uses TRBV5-6 and TRBJ2-5; 7 nucleotides align to TRBD2. There are 17 residues in the CDR3. Germline V lookup: CDR1 SGHDT, CDR2 YYEEEE. With 0 bases clipped from V and 3 bases from J, the junction kept 11 bases outside the gene matches. The variable domain in full, with the rest retrieved from reference TRBV5-6 and TRBJ2-5, is DAGVTQSPTHLIKTRGQQVTLRCSPKSGHDTVSWYQQALGQGPQFIFQYYEEEERQRGNFPDRFSGHQFPNYSSELNVNALLLGDSALYLCASSLVGLGGGKETQYFGPGTRLLVL.

The rearrangement joins TRBV27 to TRBJ2-7, with 12 bases identical to TRBD2. The CDR3 consists of 13 residues. J was trimmed by 6 bases and V by 9 bases; bases with no gene match: 6. Germline V CDR1 and CDR2: MNHEY, SMNVEV (reference sequence). CDR3 in amino acids: CASRTSGDSEQYF. The CDR3, as DNA: TGTGCCAGTAGGACTAGCGGGGATTCCGAGCAGTACTTC.